This TCR beta chain was captured by sequencing in a study of blood T cell repertoires in COVID-19 (TCRdb year 2020). Describing the broader study: Samples covering the acute and convalescent phases of COVID-19 were provided by collaborators in the United States, Italy and Spain. The prospective study material was composed of cDNA or gDNA derived from T cells, B-cell-depleted T cells, or PBMCs. The dataset comprised deeply sampled blood TCRbeta repertoires from subjects exposed to, actively infected with, or recovered from COVID-19. The repertoires were made available in a free public database intended to serve as a resource for research on the immune response to SARS-CoV-2. Samples were obtained from the ongoing ImmuneRACE study (first 160 participants) and from 1,254 subjects provided by 6 global collaborators. Nearly every sample came with metadata listing a de-identified subject ID, COVID-19 status, age in years and sex. HLA class I and class II types, where available, came from metadata supplied by the sample provider rather than from assay-based typing. Study-wide conclusions, independent of this receptor: Clinical and demographic metadata were provided uncurated, with the amount varying by source and participant.

Participants in the prospective study were aged 18 to 89 years, lived in 24 United States geographic areas, and enrolled through a virtual design. Cohort assignment in the prospective study relied on participant-reported clinical history from a screening survey and a study questionnaire. Recovered participants in ImmuneRACE Cohort 3 were defined as having two consecutive negative NP/OP PCR tests, clearance from a healthcare professional, or resolution of symptoms. In the prospective study, whole blood, serum and a nasopharyngeal or oropharyngeal swab were collected from each participant by mobile phlebotomists. Over an approximately two-month period, participants in the prospective study had the option of providing additional blood draws and questionnaires. Blood samples from the prospective study were shipped frozen or at room temperature prior to DNA extraction. On this clone itself: This clone's antigen is unknown. Base qualities were left out, and no much larger clone turns up one base away.

The immunoSEQ Assay, a bias-controlled multiplex PCR, was used to amplify TCRbeta CDR3 regions from genomic DNA. The published analysis was carried out like this. The number of nucleated cells in each sample was estimated from the amplification of reference gene primers within the assay. Sequence reads were collapsed and filtered to measure the absolute abundance of every unique TCRbeta CDR3 rearrangement. For each sample, productive Simpson clonality was calculated by taking the square root of Simpson's diversity index across productive rearrangements. TCRdb's version of the immuneACCESS table is confined to in-frame rearrangements and falls short of the full clone set. An unresolved V gene accounts for under half of the shortfall where checked; the remainder is of unknown origin. V, J and clone size derive from that table, while D and trimming were established from the DNA sequence. For this sample there are hundreds of thousands of clones; over 75% appear just once. The ten largest clones take up roughly 0.99% of the sample.

The TCR originated in a man between 18 and 29 years old who had recovered from COVID-19. The sequenced material came from PBMCs or T cells enriched from blood (not recorded which).

CDR3 sequence: CASSLPGGGDEQFF. The sequenced DNA is TGTGCCAGCAGTTTACCAGGGGGCGGGGATGAGCAGTTCTTC. The receptor chain draws on TRBV27 and TRBJ2-1, and TRBD1 matches 8 of the central bases. For CDR1 and CDR2, the germline V gene (reference sequence) lists MNHEY and SMNVEV. The CDR3 spans 14 residues, from the cysteine through the phenylalanine. The entry retains the CDR3 DNA only, 42 bases that are in frame from base 1. Germline trimming amounts to 2 bases on V and 8 bases on J, with 5 as the count of junction bases outside the gene matches.